This TCR beta chain is drawn from a study of T cell responses to AZD1222 COVID-19 vaccine. Findings and caveats of the study: Baseline serology detected seropositivity in only six or seven AZD1222 recipients. Of spike-specific TCRs, nearly half reportedly target regions left unmutated in variants.

In regard to this clone: The antigen is undetermined.

Trimming at V came to 5 bases and at J to 7 bases, leaving 8 bases not matched to a gene. The CDR3 spans 15 residues. Germline assignment: CDR1 SEHNR and CDR2 FQNEAQ (reference sequence). This table comes from immunoSEQ multiplex PCR, and its TCRdb copy is limited to in-frame clones, with some not included. The sample yields just over 60,000 clones, approximately 83% seen once. This clonotype was obtained from an adult in good health. The sample here was peripheral blood, taken on day 0 of AZD1222 vaccination. This rearrangement joins TRBV7-9 to TRBJ1-1; the match to TRBD1 covers 12 bases. The CDR3 loop reads CASSLGQGALSEAFF. The CDR3 nucleotides read TGTGCCAGCAGCCTGGGACAGGGGGCGCTTAGTGAAGCTTTCTTT.